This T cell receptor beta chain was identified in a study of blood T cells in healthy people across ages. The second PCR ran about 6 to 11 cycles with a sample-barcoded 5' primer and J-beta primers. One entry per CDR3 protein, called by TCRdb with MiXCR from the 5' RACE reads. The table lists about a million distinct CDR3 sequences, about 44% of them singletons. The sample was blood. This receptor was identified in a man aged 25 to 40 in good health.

The CDR3 sequence: CASSLASGKRGGRTDTQYF. The CDR3 DNA reads as TGCGCCAGCAGCTTGGCCTCAGGCAAGCGGGGGGGCCGAACAGATACGCAGTATTTT. V gene TRBV5-1 combines with J gene TRBJ2-3; 10 bases align to TRBD2. The length of the CDR3 is 19 residues. Trimming removed 0 bases from V and 3 bases from J; junction bases left unmatched: 13. Germline V gene sequence: CDR1 SGHRS, CDR2 YFSETQ.